Included here is one TCR beta chain sequence, with context. Its antigen is still unknown. Clones were sequenced by immunoSEQ multiplex PCR, and TCRdb holds only the in-frame ones, with some missing. The sample has about 99,000 clones; 80% to 95% are singletons. The data derive from a study of graft-versus-host responses after intestinal transplantation. Study in general: All recipients were transplanted with multivisceral, liver-intestinal, or isolated intestinal grafts. Uniformly, recipients were administered anti-thymocyte globulin induction with subsequent tacrolimus and steroids for around three years. General study findings and limits: Within the allografts of patients who had graft-donor T cell macrochimerism, graft-versus-host to host-versus-graft clonal ratios were high.

The length of the CDR3 is 15 residues. From germline, CDR1 is MNHNS and CDR2 SASEGT. The V segment lost 6 bases and the J segment 8 bases; nucleotides outside the gene matches: 7. This receptor was identified in a human donor who was the organ donor for an intestinal transplant. The V call is TRBV6-1, the J call TRBJ2-1; 13 bases agree with TRBD2. Here the sequenced sample was unstimulated CD8+ T cells sorted from spleen or lymph node cells, taken before transplant. CDR3 sequence: CASSSLAGGHYEQFF. The CDR3 DNA follows: TGTGCCAGCAGCTCACTAGCGGGAGGGCATTATGAGCAGTTCTTC.